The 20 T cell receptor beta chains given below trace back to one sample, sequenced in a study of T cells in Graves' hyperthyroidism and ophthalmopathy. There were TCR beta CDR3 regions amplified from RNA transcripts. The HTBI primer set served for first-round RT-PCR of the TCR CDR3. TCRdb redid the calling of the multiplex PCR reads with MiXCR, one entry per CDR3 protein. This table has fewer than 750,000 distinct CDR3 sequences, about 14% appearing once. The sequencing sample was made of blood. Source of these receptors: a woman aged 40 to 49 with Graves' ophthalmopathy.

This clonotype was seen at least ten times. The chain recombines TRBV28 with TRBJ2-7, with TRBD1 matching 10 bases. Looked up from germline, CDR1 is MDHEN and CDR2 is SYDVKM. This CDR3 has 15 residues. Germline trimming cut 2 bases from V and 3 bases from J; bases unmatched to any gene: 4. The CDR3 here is CASSLRQGAVYEQYF. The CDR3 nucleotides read TGTGCCAGCAGTTTAAGACAGGGGGCTGTCTACGAGCAGTACTTC.

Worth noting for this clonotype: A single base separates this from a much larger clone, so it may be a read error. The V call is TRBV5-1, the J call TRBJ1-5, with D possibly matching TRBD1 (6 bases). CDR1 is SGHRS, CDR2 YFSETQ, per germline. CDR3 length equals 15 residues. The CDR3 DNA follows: TGCGCCAGCAGCTTGGTTTCGGGGGCGAGTCAGACCCAGCATTTT. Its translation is CASSLVSGASQTQHF. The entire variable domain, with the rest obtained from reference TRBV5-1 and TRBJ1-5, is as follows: KAGVTQTPRYLIKTRGQQVTLSCSPISGHRSVSWYQQTPGQGLQFLFEYFSETQRNKGNFPGRFSGRQFSNSRSEMNVSTLELGDSALYLCASSLVSGASQTQHFGDGTRLSIL.

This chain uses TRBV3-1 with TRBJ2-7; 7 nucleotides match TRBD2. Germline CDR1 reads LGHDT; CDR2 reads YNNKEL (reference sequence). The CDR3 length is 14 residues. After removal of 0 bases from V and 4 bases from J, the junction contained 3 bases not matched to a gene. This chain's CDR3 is CASSQEGLHYEQYF. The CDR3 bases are TGTGCCAGCAGCCAAGAGGGACTACATTACGAGCAGTACTTC.

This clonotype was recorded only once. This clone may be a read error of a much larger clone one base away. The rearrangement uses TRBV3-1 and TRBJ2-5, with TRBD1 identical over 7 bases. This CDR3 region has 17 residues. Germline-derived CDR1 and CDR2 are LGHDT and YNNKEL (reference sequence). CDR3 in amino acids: CAGSQDLFGTDQETQYF. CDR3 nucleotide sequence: TGTGCCGGCAGCCAAGATCTTTTCGGGACAGACCAAGAGACCCAGTACTTC.

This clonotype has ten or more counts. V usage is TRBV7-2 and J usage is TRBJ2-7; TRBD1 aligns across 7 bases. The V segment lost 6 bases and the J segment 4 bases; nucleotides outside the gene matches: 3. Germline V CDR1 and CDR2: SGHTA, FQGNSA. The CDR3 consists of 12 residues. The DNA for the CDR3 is TGTGCCAGCAGTAGACAGGGATACGAGCAGTACTTC. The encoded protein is CASSRQGYEQYF. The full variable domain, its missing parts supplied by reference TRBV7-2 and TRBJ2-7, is GAGVSQSPSNKVTEKGKDVELRCDPISGHTALYWYRQSLGQGLEFLIYFQGNSAPDKSGLPSDRFSAERTGGSVSTLTIQRTQQEDSAVYLCASSRQGYEQYFGPGTRLTVT.

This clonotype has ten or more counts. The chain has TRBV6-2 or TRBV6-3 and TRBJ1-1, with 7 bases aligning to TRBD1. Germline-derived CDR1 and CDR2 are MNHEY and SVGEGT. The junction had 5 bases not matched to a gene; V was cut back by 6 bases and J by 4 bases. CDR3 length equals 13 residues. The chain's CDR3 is CASSRDRFTEAFF. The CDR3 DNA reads TGTGCCAGCAGCCGGGACAGATTCACTGAAGCTTTCTTT.

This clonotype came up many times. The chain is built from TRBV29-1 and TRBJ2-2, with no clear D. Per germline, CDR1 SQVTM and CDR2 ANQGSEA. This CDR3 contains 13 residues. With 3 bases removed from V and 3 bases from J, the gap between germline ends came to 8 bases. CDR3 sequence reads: CSVDQADTGELFF. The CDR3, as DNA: TGCAGCGTTGATCAGGCAGACACCGGGGAGCTGTTTTTT.

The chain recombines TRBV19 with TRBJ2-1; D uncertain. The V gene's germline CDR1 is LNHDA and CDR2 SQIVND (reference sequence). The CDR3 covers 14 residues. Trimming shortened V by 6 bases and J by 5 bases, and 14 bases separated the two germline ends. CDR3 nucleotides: TGTGCCAGTAGCCCCAGTAACTGGCACAATGAGCAGTTCTTC. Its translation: CASSPSNWHNEQFF.

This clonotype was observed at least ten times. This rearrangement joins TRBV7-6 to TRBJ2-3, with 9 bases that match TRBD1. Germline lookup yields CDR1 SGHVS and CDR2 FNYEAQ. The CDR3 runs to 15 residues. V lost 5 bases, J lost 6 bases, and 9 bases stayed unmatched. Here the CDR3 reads CASSPQQGAADTQYF. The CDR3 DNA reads TGTGCCAGCAGCCCCCAACAGGGGGCAGCGGATACGCAGTATTTT. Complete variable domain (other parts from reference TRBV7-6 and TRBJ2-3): GAGVSQSPRYKVTKRGQDVALRCDPISGHVSLYWYRQALGQGPEFLTYFNYEAQQDKSGLPNDRFSAERPEGSISTLTIQRTEQRDSAMYRCASSPQQGAADTQYFGPGTRLTVL.

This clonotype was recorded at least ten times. CDR3 sequence: CATSDGTGETYEQYF. In DNA, the CDR3 is TGTGCCACCAGTGATGGGACAGGGGAAACCTACGAGCAGTACTTC. The chain is built from TRBV24-1 and TRBJ2-7; 10 nucleotides match TRBD1. The length of the CDR3 is 15 residues. CDR1 and CDR2 (germline): KGHDR, SFDVKD. The V segment lost 3 bases and the J segment 2 bases; nucleotides outside the gene matches: 3.

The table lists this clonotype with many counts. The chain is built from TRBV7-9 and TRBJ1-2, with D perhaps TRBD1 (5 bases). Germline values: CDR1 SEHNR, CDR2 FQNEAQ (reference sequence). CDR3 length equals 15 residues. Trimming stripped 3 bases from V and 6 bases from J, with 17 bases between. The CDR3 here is CASSFAGTGLDGYTF. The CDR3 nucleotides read TGTGCCAGCAGCTTCGCCGGGACCGGCCTTGATGGCTACACCTTC. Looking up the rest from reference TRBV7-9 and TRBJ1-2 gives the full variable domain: DTGVSQNPRHKITKRGQNVTFRCDPISEHNRLYWYRQTLGQGPEFLTYFQNEAQLEKSRLLSDRFSAERPKGSFSTLEIQRTEQGDSAMYLCASSFAGTGLDGYTFGSGTRLTVV.

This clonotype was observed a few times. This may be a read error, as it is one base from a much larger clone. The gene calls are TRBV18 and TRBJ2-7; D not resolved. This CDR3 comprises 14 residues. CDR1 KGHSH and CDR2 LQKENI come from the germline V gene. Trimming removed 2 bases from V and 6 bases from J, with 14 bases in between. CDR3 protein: CASSPVTDACEQYF. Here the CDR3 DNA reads TGTGCCAGCTCACCAGTGACGGACGCCTGCGAGCAGTACTTC.

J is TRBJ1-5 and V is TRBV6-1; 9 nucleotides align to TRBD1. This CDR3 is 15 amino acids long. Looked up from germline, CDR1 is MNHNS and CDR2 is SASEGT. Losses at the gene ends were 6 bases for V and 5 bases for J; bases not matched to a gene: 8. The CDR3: CASRTMGQGDQPQHF. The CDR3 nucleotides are TGTGCCAGCAGGACTATGGGACAGGGAGATCAGCCCCAGCATTTT.

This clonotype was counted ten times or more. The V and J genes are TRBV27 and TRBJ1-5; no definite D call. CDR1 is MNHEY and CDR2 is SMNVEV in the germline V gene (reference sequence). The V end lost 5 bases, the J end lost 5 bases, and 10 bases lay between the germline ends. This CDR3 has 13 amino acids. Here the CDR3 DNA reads TGTGCCAGCAGTCCGGCGAGGGATCAGCCCCAGCATTTT. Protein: CASSPARDQPQHF.

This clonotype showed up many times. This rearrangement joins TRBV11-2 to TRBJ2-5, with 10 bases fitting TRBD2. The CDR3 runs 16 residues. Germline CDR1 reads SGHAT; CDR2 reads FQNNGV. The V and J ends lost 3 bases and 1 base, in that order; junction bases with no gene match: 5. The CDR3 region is CASSFGTSAAQETQYF. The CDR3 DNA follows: TGTGCCAGCAGCTTCGGGACTAGCGCCGCCCAAGAGACCCAGTACTTC.

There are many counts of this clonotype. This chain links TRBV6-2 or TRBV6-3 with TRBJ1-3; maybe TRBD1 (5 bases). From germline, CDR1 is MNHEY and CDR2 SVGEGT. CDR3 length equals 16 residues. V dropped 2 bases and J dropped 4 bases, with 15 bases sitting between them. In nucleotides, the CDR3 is TGTGCCAGCAGTTACCGGGAGACAGCTCTGGGAAACACCATATATTTT. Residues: CASSYRETALGNTIYF.

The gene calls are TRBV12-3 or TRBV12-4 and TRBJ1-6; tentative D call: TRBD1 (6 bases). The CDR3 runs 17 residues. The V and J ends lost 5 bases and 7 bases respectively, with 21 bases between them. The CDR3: CASSLRVTGIYNSPLHF. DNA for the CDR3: TGTGCCAGCAGTCTCCGCGTAACAGGGATTTACAATTCACCCCTCCACTTT.

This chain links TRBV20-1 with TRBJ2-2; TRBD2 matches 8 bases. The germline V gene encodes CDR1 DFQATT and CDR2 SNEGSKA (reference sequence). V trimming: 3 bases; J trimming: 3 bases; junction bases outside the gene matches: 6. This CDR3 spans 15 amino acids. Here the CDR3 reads CSARKASGYTGELFF. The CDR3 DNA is TGCAGTGCTAGGAAAGCTAGCGGGTACACCGGGGAGCTGTTTTTT.

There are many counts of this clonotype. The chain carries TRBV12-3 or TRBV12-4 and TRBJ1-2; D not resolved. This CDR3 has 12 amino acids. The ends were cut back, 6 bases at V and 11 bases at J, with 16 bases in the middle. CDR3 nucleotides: TGTGCCAGCAGCATGCCGGGGTCTCGGTACACCTTC. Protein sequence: CASSMPGSRYTF.

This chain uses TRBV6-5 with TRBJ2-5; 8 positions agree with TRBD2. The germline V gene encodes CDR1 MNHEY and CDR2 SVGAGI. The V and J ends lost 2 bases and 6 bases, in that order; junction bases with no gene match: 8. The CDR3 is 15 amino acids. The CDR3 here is CASSYTGGGEKTQYF. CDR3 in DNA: TGTGCCAGCAGTTACACGGGGGGGGGTGAGAAGACCCAGTACTTC.